The 11 T cell receptor beta chains listed next were all sequenced from one sample in a study of T cell repertoires in cytomegalovirus infection. Their specific antigens are unknown. TCRdb called the reads again in MiXCR, with one record for every CDR3 protein. The profile shows about 900,000 distinct CDR3 sequences, approximately 31% of them singletons. The sample consisted of cultured CD8+ T cells from PBMCs, taken from culture after CMV antigen stimulation. The receptor source for this set is a human donor in good health (CMV status not recorded). Some clones in this sample may be carry-over from other donors' samples.

The V and J genes are TRBV7-9 and TRBJ2-2; D call uncertain. V was pared by 3 bases and J by 5 bases, with 10 bases between. The CDR3 length is 14 residues. Germline loops: CDR1 SEHNR, CDR2 FQNEAQ (reference sequence). The DNA of the CDR3 is TGTGCCAGCAGCTTCGTATTTGCGACCGGGGAGCTGTTTTTT. Translated, it gives CASSFVFATGELFF.

This clonotype has more than one count but fewer than ten. The CDR3, as DNA: TGTGCCAGCAGCTTAGTAGGACAGGGAGTCCTTAGCTCCTACAATGAGCAGTTCTTC. It translates to CASSLVGQGVLSSYNEQFF. This chain uses TRBV7-9 with TRBJ2-1; TRBD1 agrees at 8 bases. CDR3 size: 19 residues. With 1 base clipped from V and 0 bases from J, the junction kept 11 bases outside the gene matches. Germline assignment: CDR1 SEHNR and CDR2 FQNEAQ (reference sequence).

In DNA form, the CDR3 reads TGCGCCAGCAGTGGAAGTAAACAGTTCCAAGAGACCCAGTACTTC. This translates into CASSGSKQFQETQYF. This sequence joins TRBV10-2 and TRBJ2-5, with D hard to call. Germline-derived CDR1 and CDR2 are WSHSY and SAAADI. This CDR3 contains 15 residues. With 4 bases removed from V and 1 base from J, the gap between germline ends came to 13 bases.

The chain employs TRBV12-3 or TRBV12-4 and TRBJ2-1; D gene unclear. The V end was cut by 5 bases, the J end by 9 bases, with 14 bases between. The CDR3 covers 13 residues. Written as DNA, the CDR3 is TGTGCCAGCAGTCTCTCAATTAATCTTGAGCAGTTCTTC. This translates into CASSLSINLEQFF.

CDR3 in DNA: TGTGCCACCAGCAGAGGCCGGGACAGGGCGTACTACACCTTC. Its protein product is CATSRGRDRAYYTF. The chain has TRBV15 and TRBJ1-2, with TRBD1 matching 9 bases. The V and J ends lost 1 base and 10 bases, in that order; junction bases with no gene match: 7. The CDR3 runs to 14 residues. The germline V gene has CDR1 LNHNV and CDR2 YYDKDF (reference sequence).

This clonotype is a singleton in its sample. V usage is TRBV27 and J usage is TRBJ2-7; the D is unclear. V dropped 5 bases and J dropped 2 bases, with 13 bases sitting between them. CDR1 and CDR2 (germline): MNHEY, SMNVEV (reference sequence). This CDR3 contains 14 residues. As DNA, the CDR3 is TGTGCCAGCAGTAAGGTTGCTACCCCCTACGAGCAGTACTTC. Translation gives CASSKVATPYEQYF.

The rearrangement uses TRBV29-1 and TRBJ2-2; weak D call: TRBD1 (5 bases). Germline V gives CDR1 SQVTM, CDR2 ANQGSEA. Trimming took 5 bases from V and 6 from J, leaving 10 bases between them. There are 12 residues in the CDR3. CDR3 sequence (DNA): TGCAGCGTTAAGGACACCGCCGGGGAGCTGTTTTTT. It specifies CSVKDTAGELFF.

The V call is TRBV7-9, the J call TRBJ1-1; D possibly corresponds to TRBD1 (5 bases). This CDR3 comprises 14 residues. V lost 7 bases to trimming and J lost 0 bases, with 12 bases between them. CDR1 SEHNR and CDR2 FQNEAQ come from the germline V gene (reference sequence). In DNA, the CDR3 is TGTGCCAGCATCATGACAGACATGAACACTGAAGCTTTCTTT. It is translated as CASIMTDMNTEAFF. Using reference TRBV7-9 and TRBJ1-1 for the parts outside the CDR3, the full variable domain is DTGVSQNPRHKITKRGQNVTFRCDPISEHNRLYWYRQTLGQGPEFLTYFQNEAQLEKSRLLSDRFSAERPKGSFSTLEIQRTEQGDSAMYLCASIMTDMNTEAFFGQGTRLTVV.

This rearrangement joins TRBV6-5 to TRBJ1-1; 7 bases fit TRBD1. Germline V gene data show CDR1 as MNHEY and CDR2 as SVGAGI. The CDR3 contains 17 residues. The J segment lost 5 bases and the V segment lost 2 bases, leaving 14 bases of the junction unmatched. CDR3 nucleotide sequence: TGTGCCAGCAGTTACACTCGACAGGGTTGGGTGAGAACTGAAGCTTTCTTT. As protein: CASSYTRQGWVRTEAFF.

The chain couples TRBV5-1 to TRBJ1-6; no clear D. Looked up from germline, CDR1 is SGHRS and CDR2 is YFSETQ. V was trimmed by 4 bases and J by 5 bases, leaving 13 bases between them. This CDR3 comprises 15 residues. CDR3 in DNA: TGCGCCAGCAGCCCACGAGAACTAAATAATTCACCCCTCCACTTT. It translates to CASSPRELNNSPLHF.

This clonotype was counted many times. V and J are TRBV7-2 and TRBJ2-1; the D is unclear. Trimming removed 2 bases at V and 2 bases at J, with 1 base between. The V gene's germline CDR1 is SGHTA and CDR2 FQGNSA. The CDR3 runs to 12 residues. CDR3 sequence: CASSLTYNEQFF. In DNA, the CDR3 is TGTGCCAGCAGCTTAACCTACAATGAGCAGTTCTTC. Full variable domain (rest looked up from reference TRBV7-2 and TRBJ2-1): GAGVSQSPSNKVTEKGKDVELRCDPISGHTALYWYRQSLGQGLEFLIYFQGNSAPDKSGLPSDRFSAERTGGSVSTLTIQRTQQEDSAVYLCASSLTYNEQFFGPGTRLTVL.